These T cell receptor beta chains were read from a single sample in a study of blood T cell repertoires in COVID-19. Here immunoSEQ multiplex PCR was the method, and the copy in TCRdb shows in-frame clones only, minus some. Found here are 300,000 to 350,000 clones, approximately 90% of them singletons; the top ten hold roughly 3.5%. Sequencing was performed on peripheral blood. Source of these receptors: a woman under 30 who had recovered from COVID-19. Each CDR3 is given with its conserved first and last residue. The order of the fields is J gene, clone size, V gene, D gene, CDR3 DNA, CDR3 protein. A D gene is named only where the DNA matches it firmly. Size tells how often a clone was seen (once, few, many) or the class of an expanded clone, and some rows leave it out.

TRBJ1-4	few	TRBV3-1/TRBV3-2	.	TGTGCCAGCAGCCAAGTCAGCTTTCAGGGAACGGATGAAAAACTGTTTTTT	CASSQVSFQGTDEKLFF
TRBJ1-4	once	TRBV7-2	.	TGTGCCAGCAGCTTTACACGGGGGAGGGAAAAACTGTTTTTT	CASSFTRGREKLFF
TRBJ2-3	.	TRBV27	TRBD1	TGTGCCAGCAGTTTGGCAGGGGGCTACGATACGCAGTATTTT	CASSLAGGYDTQYF
TRBJ1-3	.	TRBV5-1	.	TGCGCCAGCAGCGCTAGCCCAGGGGCCAACTCTGGAAACACCATATATTTT	CASSASPGANSGNTIYF
TRBJ1-5	.	TRBV6-5	.	TGTGCCAGCAGTTCACGTCGGGGAGTCCAGCCCCAGCATTTT	CASSSRRGVQPQHF
TRBJ1-1	.	TRBV5-4	.	TGTGCCAGCAGGATAAAACGACCCCGGGACATGAACACTGAAGCTTTCTTT	CASRIKRPRDMNTEAFF
TRBJ2-3	.	TRBV7-8	.	TGTGCCAGCAGCCCAAACACAGATACGCAGTATTTT	CASSPNTDTQYF
TRBJ2-1	.	TRBV3-1/TRBV3-2	.	TGTGCCAGCAGCCGCCTTGGAGAGAATGAGCAGTTCTTC	CASSRLGENEQFF
TRBJ2-5	.	TRBV7-9	TRBD1	TGTGCCAGCAGCCACTGGGGGACAGGGGTGATGGAGACCCAGTACTTC	CASSHWGTGVMETQYF
TRBJ1-2	.	TRBV4-3	.	TGCGCCAGCAGGAGAATCCGGACAGACTATGGCTACACCTTC	CASRRIRTDYGYTF
TRBJ2-3	.	TRBV9	.	TGTGCCAGCAGCCTAACCGGGAGTAGCGGCACAGATACGCAGTATTTT	CASSLTGSSGTDTQYF
TRBJ1-2	.	TRBV5-4	TRBD1	TGTGCCAGCAGCTTGGTAAGACAGGGAAACTATGGCTACACCTTC	CASSLVRQGNYGYTF
TRBJ2-1	.	TRBV6-2/TRBV6-3	.	TGTGCCAGCAGCGAGCGGACCGGGAGCAATGAGCAGTTCTTC	CASSERTGSNEQFF
TRBJ2-1	once	TRBV2	TRBD2	TGTGCCAGCAGTGAGAGGACTAGTTTCCTCAATGAGCAGTTCTTC	CASSERTSFLNEQFF
TRBJ2-3	once	TRBV5-1	TRBD2	TGCGCCAGCAGTTCGGGGGGAAGGACTAGCACAGATACGCAGTATTTT	CASSSGGRTSTDTQYF
TRBJ1-1	.	TRBV27	.	TGTGCCAGCAGTTCCCTAACAGTGAACACTGAAGCTTTCTTT	CASSSLTVNTEAFF
TRBJ1-1	.	TRBV24-1	.	TGTGCCACCAGTGATGGGGGGGGCCCTAGAGCTTTCTTT	CATSDGGGPRAFF
TRBJ1-5	.	TRBV30	.	TGTGCCTGGAGTGCCCAGGTCAATCAGCCCCAGCATTTT	CAWSAQVNQPQHF
TRBJ1-5	.	TRBV19	TRBD1	TGTGCCAGTAGTTCTGGGACAGGGTCGGGTCAGCCCCAGCATTTT	CASSSGTGSGQPQHF
TRBJ1-6	.	TRBV11-3	.	TGTGCCAGCAGCTTACGAGATTATTCACCCCTCCACTTT	CASSLRDYSPLHF
TRBJ1-3	once	TRBV6-6	.	TGTGCCAGCAGTTACACCCGACTCATAGCTGGAAACACCATATATTTT	CASSYTRLIAGNTIYF
TRBJ1-5	.	TRBV10-2	.	TGCGCCAGCAGTGATGCGGGGCAGGGAGGCGTCGGCAATCAGCCCCAGCATTTT	CASSDAGQGGVGNQPQHF
TRBJ1-5	.	TRBV30	.	TGTGCCTGGGCGGCGGGCCACAATCAGCCCCAGCATTTT	CAWAAGHNQPQHF
TRBJ2-1	.	TRBV5-1	TRBD2	TGCGCCAGCAGCTTAGCGGGAGAGCCCTATGAGCAGTTCTTC	CASSLAGEPYEQFF
TRBJ1-6	.	TRBV18	TRBD1	TGTGCCAGCTCACCACCGGGACAGGAATTACTTGGGCAGTTGGCCCTCCACTTT	CASSPPGQELLGQLALHF
TRBJ2-2	.	TRBV7-9	.	TGTGCCAGCAGCGTCCAGGGGATCTTAGAGAACACCGGGGAGCTGTTTTTT	CASSVQGILENTGELFF
TRBJ2-2	once	TRBV11-3	TRBD1	TGTGCCAGCAGCTTAGGACAGGGACGCGGCACCGGGGAGCTGTTTTTT	CASSLGQGRGTGELFF
TRBJ1-1	.	TRBV5-1	.	TGCGCCAGCAGCTCGATAGAGCGGGGTCGAGAAGCTTTCTTT	CASSSIERGREAFF
TRBJ1-2	once	TRBV18	TRBD1	TGTGCCAGCTCACCAGCAGGACAGGAGCTTAGTGGCTACACCTTC	CASSPAGQELSGYTF
TRBJ2-5	.	TRBV5-5	TRBD1	TGTGCCAGCAGCCGGGGACAGCAAGAGACCCAGTACTTC	CASSRGQQETQYF
TRBJ2-2	.	TRBV3-1/TRBV3-2	.	TGTGCCAGCAGCCAAGGGAGGACCGGGGAGCTGTTTTTT	CASSQGRTGELFF
TRBJ2-1	.	TRBV5-1	TRBD2	TGCGCCAGCAGCTTGTCAGCGGGAGGGCCCAATGAGCAGTTCTTC	CASSLSAGGPNEQFF
TRBJ2-3	.	TRBV6-5	TRBD2	TGTGCCAGCAGAAGGCGGGAGAGCACAGATACGCAGTATTTT	CASRRRESTDTQYF
TRBJ2-1	.	TRBV25-1	TRBD2	TGTGCCAGCAGTGAGACTAGCGGGAGTTCGAATGAGCAGTTCTTC	CASSETSGSSNEQFF
TRBJ2-2	.	TRBV9	.	TGTGCCAGCAGCACGAGACCCACAGGACTACTTGACACCGGGGAGCTGTTTTTT	CASSTRPTGLLDTGELFF
TRBJ2-3	.	TRBV6-5	TRBD2	TGTGCCAGCAAGATAGCGGGAGGGCCGGGAGATACGCAGTATTTT	CASKIAGGPGDTQYF
TRBJ2-3	.	TRBV2	TRBD2	TGTGCCAGCAGTCCTTTTAGCGGGAGCACAGATACGCAGTATTTT	CASSPFSGSTDTQYF
TRBJ2-2	.	TRBV29-1	.	TGCAGCGTTCTCCGGTTCCCTCCCGGGGAGCTGTTTTTT	CSVLRFPPGELFF
TRBJ1-2	.	TRBV5-1	TRBD1	TGCGCCAGCAGTTATACCGGGACAGGGGATGGCTACACCTTC	CASSYTGTGDGYTF
TRBJ1-4	few	TRBV5-6	.	TGTGCCAGCAGCTTGGCCGGGGGGCAGGGAGTTCGCGAAAAACTGTTTTTT	CASSLAGGQGVREKLFF
TRBJ2-4	.	TRBV2	.	TGTGCCAGCAGTGGGACGGGGGTAAGAAACATTCAGTACTTC	CASSGTGVRNIQYF
TRBJ2-1	.	TRBV2	TRBD2	TGTGCCAGCGGGGATAGCGGGAGGGGATACAATGAGCAGTTCTTC	CASGDSGRGYNEQFF
TRBJ1-4	.	TRBV25-1	.	TGTGCCAGCAGTGTGGGGGGAACTAATGAAAAACTGTTTTTT	CASSVGGTNEKLFF
TRBJ1-1	.	TRBV18	.	TGTGCCAGCTCACCACCACGGGGGAACACTGAAGCTTTCTTT	CASSPPRGNTEAFF
TRBJ2-1	.	TRBV7-2	.	TGTGCCAGCAGCTACAGGGTACTGGAGCAGTTCTTC	CASSYRVLEQFF
TRBJ2-2	.	TRBV5-4	.	TGTGCCAGCAGCACGGACTACCTCGGGGCCGGGGAGCTGTTTTTT	CASSTDYLGAGELFF
TRBJ2-3	.	TRBV27	.	TGTGCCAGCCTGTGGGTTTTCGAGCAGGGAACCCCAGATACGCAGTATTTT	CASLWVFEQGTPDTQYF
TRBJ2-5	.	TRBV3-1/TRBV3-2	.	TGTGCCAGCAGCCACGCAGCGGAAGAGACCCAGTACTTC	CASSHAAEETQYF
TRBJ2-3	.	TRBV5-4	.	TGTGCCAGCAGCTTTTCGGGTACCGGCACAGATACGCAGTATTTT	CASSFSGTGTDTQYF
TRBJ1-6	.	TRBV20-1	.	TGCAGTGCTAGTGACAGGAGGGGAAATTCACCCCTCCACTTT	CSASDRRGNSPLHF
TRBJ2-5	.	TRBV2	.	TGTGCCAGCACTGAGCAGGCCCAAGAGACCCAGTACTTC	CASTEQAQETQYF
TRBJ2-1	.	TRBV7-2	TRBD2	TGTGCCAGCAGCGTTACTAGCGGGAGTTACAATGAGCAGTTCTTC	CASSVTSGSYNEQFF
TRBJ1-1	.	TRBV30	.	TGTGCCTGGAGCATCAGAACTGAAGCTTTCTTT	CAWSIRTEAFF
TRBJ1-5	.	TRBV18	.	TGTGCCAGCTCACCGGAGGCCCCCTATAGCAATCAGCCCCAGCATTTT	CASSPEAPYSNQPQHF
TRBJ1-2	.	TRBV6-5	.	TGTGCCAGCAGTTACTCGAAGAGGGTCTATGGCTACACCTTC	CASSYSKRVYGYTF